Below, one T cell receptor (beta chain) is given with its context. This record comes from a study of blood T cell repertoires in COVID-19. Whole-study context: Sites across the United States, Italy and Spain contributed samples from acute and convalescent COVID-19. T cells, B-cell-depleted T cells, or PBMCs provided the cDNA or gDNA that served as material.

The CDR3 loop spans 16 amino acids. From germline, CDR1 is GTSNPN and CDR2 SVGIG (reference sequence). The V gene lost 0 bases and the J gene lost 1 base, with 14 bases spanning the gap. How the authors handled the data: Researchers report that nucleated cell counts were estimated from reference gene primer amplification. Using immunoSEQ multiplex PCR, the repertoire was profiled, and TCRdb retains in-frame clones only, with some absent. The DNA gave D and trimming, while V, J and clone size come from that table. The repertoire holds over 100,000 clones, with roughly 91% as singletons. This clonotype was obtained from a human donor in a cohort sampled during active COVID-19. The rearrangement uses TRBV30 and TRBJ2-3; the D gene is possibly TRBD2 (5 bases). Source material: peripheral blood. CDR3 residues: CAWSVLSGIGTDTQYF. The DNA of the CDR3 is TGTGCCTGGAGTGTACTATCGGGGATCGGCACAGATACGCAGTATTTT.